One and the same sample provided the 5 T cell receptor beta chains below, sequenced in a study of T cells in women clearing cervical HPV infection. Sequencing was performed with immunoSEQ multiplex PCR; in TCRdb, only in-frame clones are kept and a portion is missing. The sample totals approximately 44,000 clones. What was sequenced was blood buffy coat. The origin of the receptors is a woman aged 18-70 years with a cervical HPV16 infection that either progressed to CIN3+ or cleared (not recorded which).

CDR3 region: CASSRPDRYEQFF. The covered CDR3 bases are TGTGCCAGCAGCCGCCCTGACAGGTATGAG. The chain employs TRBV7-9 and TRBJ2-1; D possibly corresponds to TRBD1 (6 bases). Sequencing ends 3 residues short of the CDR3 end; the germline J gene provides the rest. Germline CDR1 reads SEHNR; CDR2 reads FQNEAQ (reference sequence). CDR3 length: 13 residues. V lost 5 bases and J 8 bases, leaving 13 bases between the germline ends.

The CDR3 DNA, read in part, is TGTGCCAGTAGTATAGGGGCGTCCCAAGAGACC. The encoded protein is CASSIGASQET. The full CDR3 sequence reads CASSIGASQETQYF. The chain links TRBV19 to TRBJ2-5; D uncertain. The DNA ends 3 residues before the CDR3 does, and the rest of the CDR3 is filled in from the germline J gene. This CDR3 has 14 amino acids. V lost 1 base to trimming and J lost 1 base, with 7 bases between them. CDR1 and CDR2 (germline): LNHDA, SQIVND (reference sequence).

The CDR3 is CAWSLSRTGRNNSPLHF. CDR3 bases read: TGTGCCTGGAGTCTCAGCCGGACAGGGAGGAATAATTCACCC. V usage is TRBV30 and J usage is TRBJ1-6, with TRBD1 matching 8 bases. The sequence runs out 3 residues before the end of the CDR3; the remainder is reconstructed from the germline J gene. Germline CDR1 and CDR2: GTSNPN and SVGIG (reference sequence). V lost 2 bases to trimming and J lost 5 bases; unmatched junction nucleotides: 11. The CDR3 is 17 residues long.

Comment on this clone: The read terminates 3 residues ahead of where the CDR3 ends, so the germline J gene completes it. The rearrangement uses TRBV19 and TRBJ2-3; 9 bases are a match to TRBD2. Per the germline V gene, CDR1 is LNHDA and CDR2 is SQIVND (reference sequence). The CDR3 has 17 residues. The CDR3 DNA, read in part, is TGTGCCAGTAGTATAGATAACGCGGGGGGGCCCGGAGAGACG. Amino acids: CASSIDNAGGPGET. The complete CDR3 sequence is CASSIDNAGGPGETQYF. Full variable domain (remainder filled in from reference TRBV19 and TRBJ2-3): DGGITQSPKYLFRKEGQNVTLSCEQNLNHDAMYWYRQDPGQGLRLIYYSQIVNDFQKGDIAEGYSVSREKKESFPLTVTSAQKNPTAFYLCASSIDNAGGPGETQYFGPGTRLTVL.

With respect to this clone: The read is 3 residues too short to cover the CDR3 end, so that end is filled in from the germline J gene. V usage is TRBV2 and J usage is TRBJ2-5; TRBD2 agrees at 7 bases. This CDR3 has 15 amino acids. Germline V gene lookup returns CDR1 SNHLY and CDR2 FYNNEI. Trimming cost V 10 bases and J 1 base; bases outside gene matches: 12. The sequenced part of the CDR3 DNA is TGTGCCACTACAGCCAGCGGGGCCCCCCAAGAGACC. It encodes CATTASGAPQET. The whole CDR3 is CATTASGAPQETQYF.